This TCR beta chain was sequenced for a study of blood T cell repertoires in COVID-19. In the source study's methods: The assay estimated nucleated cells by amplifying reference gene primers. This table comes from immunoSEQ multiplex PCR, and its TCRdb copy is limited to in-frame clones, with some not included. V, J and clone size were drawn from that table, and D and trimming were deduced from the DNA. The table lists under 200,000 clones, 70% to 80% of them singletons. Germline V gene sequence: CDR1 MNHEY, CDR2 SVGEGT. The length of the CDR3 is 12 residues. V lost 4 bases to trimming and J lost 7 bases, with 10 bases between them. Seattle patient enrollment occurred during active infection, with longitudinal follow-up thereafter.

The chain is built from TRBV6-2 or TRBV6-3 and TRBJ1-2; D ambiguous. The sequenced sample consisted of peripheral blood. This TCR was recovered from a woman in her fifties or sixties with COVID-19, enrolled during active disease. The CDR3 region has the DNA TGTGCCAGCAGTTTCCCCGGTGTTGGCTACACCTTC. This translates into CASSFPGVGYTF.